These 27 T cell receptor beta chains originate from one sample sequenced in a study of blood T cell repertoires in COVID-19 (dated by TCRdb to about 2020). The library was obtained by the immunoSEQ multiplex PCR assay. Not all clones reach the TCRdb copy of this immuneACCESS table, which keeps in-frame sequences only. Checked studies attribute under half of the gap to unresolved V genes and leave the rest unexplained. This sample is represented by 350,000 to 550,000 clones; about 90% of them were singletons. Almost 2% of the sample comes from the top ten. Material for sequencing was PBMCs or T cells enriched from blood (not recorded which). The receptors derive from a woman between 18 and 29 years old with acute COVID-19.

This chain links TRBV6-5 with TRBJ1-1; D possibly corresponds to TRBD1 (6 bases). CDR1 is MNHEY and CDR2 is SVGAGI in the germline V gene. The V gene lost 0 bases and the J gene lost 1 base, with 6 bases spanning the gap. CDR3 length: 14 amino acids. The CDR3 DNA is TGTGCCAGCAGTTACTCGACAGGGAACACTGAAGCTTTCTTT. It encodes CASSYSTGNTEAFF.

With respect to this clone: This specimen includes other DNA sequences encoding the same CDR3. The rearrangement links TRBV6-5 to TRBJ2-3; a possible D gene is TRBD2 (7 bases). The CDR3 covers 14 residues. Trimming shortened V by 3 bases and J by 3 bases, and 10 bases separated the two germline ends. CDR1 and CDR2 (germline): MNHEY, SVGAGI. The CDR3 sequence is CASSYGRGTDTQYF. The CDR3 coding sequence is TGTGCCAGCAGTTATGGGAGGGGGACAGATACGCAGTATTTT.

This clone has just one count. The V call is TRBV29-1, the J call TRBJ1-2; 8 nucleotides line up with TRBD1. With V trimmed by 0 bases and J by 8 bases, 5 bases remained unmatched. CDR3 length equals 13 residues. Germline lookup yields CDR1 SQVTM and CDR2 ANQGSEA. CDR3 nucleotide sequence: TGCAGCGTTGAAGATTGGGACAGGCACGGCTACACCTTC. Translated: CSVEDWDRHGYTF.

The chain employs TRBV12-3 or TRBV12-4 and TRBJ1-2; D is undetermined. Trimming stripped 1 base from V and 7 bases from J, with 7 bases between. There are 12 residues in the CDR3. The CDR3: CASSLGVFGYTF. In DNA form, the CDR3 reads TGTGCCAGCAGTTTAGGCGTTTTTGGCTACACCTTC.

The chain combines TRBV29-1 with TRBJ2-2, with TRBD2 as a possible D gene (5 bases). The CDR3 is made up of 14 amino acids. Trimming took off 5 bases at V and 5 bases at J, with 15 bases between the two ends. Germline V gives CDR1 SQVTM, CDR2 ANQGSEA. The CDR3, as DNA: TGCAGCGTTTTCGGGGAAGGAAGGACCGGGGAGCTGTTTTTT. As protein: CSVFGEGRTGELFF.

The chain links TRBV4-1 to TRBJ2-7; 7 bases align to TRBD1. Trimming took 4 bases from V and 0 from J; bases not matched to a gene: 0. There are 13 residues in the CDR3. In germline, CDR1 is MGHRA, CDR2 YSYEKL. This CDR3 is CASSRDSSYEQYF. The CDR3 bases are TGCGCCAGCAGCCGGGACAGCTCCTACGAGCAGTACTTC.

V is TRBV15 and J is TRBJ2-7; TRBD1 might be the D (6 bases). Germline values: CDR1 LNHNV, CDR2 YYDKDF (reference sequence). The CDR3 is 13 amino acids. With 2 bases removed from V and 5 bases from J, the gap between germline ends came to 10 bases. CDR3 sequence reads: CATSRNGQNEQYF. The CDR3, as DNA: TGTGCCACCAGCAGAAACGGACAGAACGAGCAGTACTTC. The whole variable domain, remainder taken from reference TRBV15 and TRBJ2-7, is DAMVIQNPRYQVTQFGKPVTLSCSQTLNHNVMYWYQQKSSQAPKLLFHYYDKDFNNEADTPDNFQSRRPNTSFCFLDIRSPGLGDTAMYLCATSRNGQNEQYFGPGTRLTVT.

The rearrangement joins TRBV7-9 to TRBJ2-7, with D perhaps TRBD1 (6 bases). Germline CDR1 SEHNR, CDR2 FQNEAQ (reference sequence). V gave up 3 bases and J gave up 2 bases, with 17 bases separating them. This CDR3 comprises 16 residues. Written as DNA, the CDR3 is TGTGCCAGCAGCTTCCAATCTATGGGGGCCGCCTACGAGCAGTACTTC. It codes for CASSFQSMGAAYEQYF.

The chain links TRBV28 to TRBJ1-4, with 8 positions matching TRBD1. V lost 4 bases to trimming and J lost 5 bases; unmatched junction nucleotides: 0. Germline loops: CDR1 MDHEN, CDR2 SYDVKM. The CDR3 is made up of 13 amino acids. CDR3 nucleotide sequence: TGTGCCAGCAGTTACAGGGGGAATGAAAAACTGTTTTTT. Translated: CASSYRGNEKLFF.

The chain has TRBV6-1 and TRBJ1-5; D may be TRBD1 (5 bases). Deletions cut 2 bases from V and 8 bases from J, with 13 bases between. Looked up from germline, CDR1 is MNHNS and CDR2 is SASEGT. CDR3 length: 14 residues. The CDR3 loop is CASSEIDSDKPQHF. The CDR3 DNA follows: TGTGCCAGCAGTGAAATTGACAGTGATAAGCCCCAGCATTTT.

This chain links TRBV5-4 with TRBJ1-2; 7 nucleotides line up with TRBD1. V gave up 0 bases and J gave up 8 bases; unmatched junction bases: 13. The CDR3 length is 16 residues. The V gene's germline CDR1 is SGHNT and CDR2 YYREEE (reference sequence). CDR3 residues: CASSLESFRGAGGYTF. As DNA, the CDR3 is TGTGCCAGCAGCTTGGAATCGTTCAGGGGGGCTGGAGGCTACACCTTC.

This clone was counted between two and nine times. The J gene is TRBJ1-6, the V gene TRBV6-1, with a weak D call TRBD1 (5 bases). This CDR3 region has 15 residues. CDR1 MNHNS and CDR2 SASEGT come from the germline V gene. Trimming stripped 2 bases from V and 6 bases from J, with 11 bases between. CDR3 sequence (DNA): TGTGCCAGCAGTGAAAGCTGGCAGGGTAATTCACCCCTCCACTTT. It translates to CASSESWQGNSPLHF.

This clone came up once. This chain uses TRBV29-1 with TRBJ2-7, with a possible D match to TRBD1 (5 bases). Germline-derived CDR1 and CDR2 are SQVTM and ANQGSEA. Trimming stripped 6 bases from V and 2 bases from J, with 11 bases between. The CDR3 runs to 12 residues. In DNA form, the CDR3 reads TGCAGCGTCCAAGACAGCACCTACGAGCAGTACTTC. It translates to CSVQDSTYEQYF.

The V and J genes are TRBV5-1 and TRBJ2-3; D possibly corresponds to TRBD2 (6 bases). CDR1 is SGHRS and CDR2 is YFSETQ in the germline V gene. V lost 2 bases to trimming and J lost 0 bases, with 10 bases between them. The CDR3 spans 15 residues. The CDR3 reads CASSFSGVSTDTQYF. CDR3 DNA: TGCGCCAGCAGCTTCTCGGGGGTTAGCACAGATACGCAGTATTTT.

The chain carries TRBV5-1 and TRBJ1-1; D may be TRBD1 (6 bases). V shed 0 bases and J shed 4 bases, with 13 bases lying between them. The CDR3 spans 15 residues. Germline lookup yields CDR1 SGHRS and CDR2 YFSETQ. This chain's CDR3 is CASSLEPQGTTEAFF. The CDR3 DNA follows: TGCGCCAGCAGCTTGGAGCCTCAGGGGACCACTGAAGCTTTCTTT.

The chain links TRBV3-1 (or the pseudogene TRBV3-2) to TRBJ2-5, with 11 bases matching TRBD2. Looked up from germline, CDR1 is LGHDT and CDR2 is YNNKEL (reference sequence). This CDR3 region has 16 residues. The ends lost 4 bases at V and 1 base at J; junction bases unmatched: 5. The CDR3 spells CASSPRLAGLQETQYF. The CDR3 region has the DNA TGTGCCAGCAGCCCCCGACTAGCGGGACTCCAAGAGACCCAGTACTTC.

V usage is TRBV4-1 and J usage is TRBJ2-1, with 7 bases aligning to TRBD2. This CDR3 is 15 amino acids long. The germline V gene encodes CDR1 MGHRA and CDR2 YSYEKL. Trimming removed 6 bases from V and 3 bases from J; junction bases left unmatched: 8. The CDR3 spells CASSYGLDFYNEQFF. CDR3 in DNA: TGCGCCAGCAGTTACGGACTAGATTTCTACAATGAGCAGTTCTTC.

This clone came up once. The V and J genes are TRBV3-1 (or the pseudogene TRBV3-2) and TRBJ2-5, with 8 bases fitting TRBD2. The CDR3 runs 17 residues. The germline CDR1 and CDR2 sequences are LGHDT and YNNKEL (reference sequence). Trimming removed 4 bases from V and 3 bases from J; junction bases left unmatched: 13. The CDR3 here is CASSRGTSSFAEETQYF. CDR3 nucleotide sequence: TGTGCCAGCAGCCGCGGGACTAGTAGTTTCGCCGAAGAGACCCAGTACTTC.

Only one count was recorded for this clone. The gene calls are TRBV9 and TRBJ2-1; 7 bases align to TRBD1. CDR1 is SGDLS and CDR2 is YYNGEE in the germline V gene. The CDR3 consists of 17 residues. V was clipped by 0 bases and J by 4 bases; unmatched bases: 10. The CDR3 DNA reads TGTGCCAGCAGCGTAGAGGTATCCGGGACAGCTTACAATGAGCAGTTCTTC. It translates to CASSVEVSGTAYNEQFF.

This clone was seen a single time. The gene calls are TRBV6-4 and TRBJ2-3; the match to TRBD2 covers 8 bases. The CDR3 extends over 16 amino acids. CDR1 and CDR2 (germline): MRHNA, SNTAGT. J gave up 6 bases and V 4 bases, and 12 bases lay outside the gene matches. Here the CDR3 DNA reads TGTGCCAGCAGTGCACTGCACACGGGAGGGCTGGATACGCAGTATTTT. Encoded protein: CASSALHTGGLDTQYF.

Only one count was recorded for this clone. The gene calls are TRBV5-4 and TRBJ1-4, with D possibly TRBD1 on 5 matching bases. CDR3 length equals 14 residues. Trimming cost V 7 bases and J 6 bases, with 16 bases left between them. The germline V gene has CDR1 SGHNT and CDR2 YYREEE (reference sequence). CDR3: CASLEGPGDEKLFF. DNA for the CDR3: TGTGCCAGCTTGGAGGGGCCGGGCGATGAAAAACTGTTTTTT. Based on the CDR3 plus reference TRBV5-4 and TRBJ1-4, the full variable domain is ETGVTQSPTHLIKTRGQQVTLRCSSQSGHNTVSWYQQALGQGPQFIFQYYREEENGRGNFPPRFSGLQFPNYSSELNVNALELDDSALYLCASLEGPGDEKLFFGSGTQLSVL.

This sequence joins TRBV19 and TRBJ1-3; D gene uncertain. V was shortened by 0 bases and J by 0 bases, with 12 bases between the two germline ends. The germline gives CDR1 LNHDA, CDR2 SQIVND (reference sequence). The CDR3 sequence is 17 residues long. The CDR3 reads CASSIDREPYSGNTIYF. As DNA, the CDR3 is TGTGCCAGTAGTATAGATCGCGAGCCGTACTCTGGAAACACCATATATTTT.

The J gene is TRBJ2-3, the V gene TRBV29-1; TRBD1 matches 10 bases. The CDR3 has 12 amino acids. Germline lookup yields CDR1 SQVTM and CDR2 ANQGSEA. V shed 5 bases and J 5 bases; nucleotides not matched to a gene: 1. The CDR3 bases are TGCAGCGTTAGGACAGGGGGAGATACGCAGTATTTT. It is translated as CSVRTGGDTQYF.

The V gene is TRBV6-5, the J gene TRBJ2-2; 10 positions agree with TRBD1. Trimming removed 5 bases from V and 7 bases from J; junction bases left unmatched: 4. The length of the CDR3 is 14 residues. CDR1 and CDR2 (germline): MNHEY, SVGAGI. CDR3 protein: CASSTDRGRGELFF. The CDR3 bases are TGTGCCAGCAGTACAGACAGGGGGCGCGGGGAGCTGTTTTTT.

The chain employs TRBV12-3 or TRBV12-4 and TRBJ1-2; possibly TRBD1 for D (6 bases). V lost 1 base and J 8 bases, leaving 8 bases between the germline ends. The CDR3 spans 12 residues. The CDR3 bases are TGTGCCAGCAGTTTAGACAGGGAAGGCTACACCTTC. Its protein product is CASSLDREGYTF.

The chain uses TRBV6-2 or TRBV6-3 and TRBJ2-1; TRBD1 agrees at 12 bases. The V segment lost 1 base and the J segment 7 bases; nucleotides outside the gene matches: 8. This CDR3 comprises 17 residues. Per germline, CDR1 MNHEY and CDR2 SVGEGT. CDR3 in DNA: TGTGCCAGCAGTTACTTACCCGGGACAGGGGGCCAGAATGAGCAGTTCTTC. This encodes CASSYLPGTGGQNEQFF.

To note about this clone: An end of the junction differs from the germline gene, which may be a read error. This rearrangement joins TRBV7-7 to TRBJ2-5; a possible D gene is TRBD2 (5 bases). Germline V lookup: CDR1 SSHAT, CDR2 FNYEAQ (reference sequence). The CDR3 spans 14 residues. In DNA form, the CDR3 reads TGTGCTAGCAGCTTAGCGTCCCGTGAAGAGACCCAGTACTTC. Translated: CASSLASREETQYF.